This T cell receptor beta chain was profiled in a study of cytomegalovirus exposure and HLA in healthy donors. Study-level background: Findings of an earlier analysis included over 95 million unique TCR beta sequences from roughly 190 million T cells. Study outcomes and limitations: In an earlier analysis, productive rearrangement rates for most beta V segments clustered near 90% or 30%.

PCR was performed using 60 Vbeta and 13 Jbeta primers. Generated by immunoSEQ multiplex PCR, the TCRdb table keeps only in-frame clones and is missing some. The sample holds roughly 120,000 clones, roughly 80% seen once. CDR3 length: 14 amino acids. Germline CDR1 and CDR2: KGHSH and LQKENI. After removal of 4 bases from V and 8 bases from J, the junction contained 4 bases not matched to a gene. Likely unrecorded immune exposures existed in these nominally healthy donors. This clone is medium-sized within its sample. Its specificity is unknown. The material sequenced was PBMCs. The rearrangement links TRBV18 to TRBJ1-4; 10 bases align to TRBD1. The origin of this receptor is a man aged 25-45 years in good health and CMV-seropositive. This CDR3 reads CASSLTGGDEKLFF. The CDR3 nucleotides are TGTGCCAGCTCACTGACAGGGGGCGACGAAAAACTGTTTTTT.